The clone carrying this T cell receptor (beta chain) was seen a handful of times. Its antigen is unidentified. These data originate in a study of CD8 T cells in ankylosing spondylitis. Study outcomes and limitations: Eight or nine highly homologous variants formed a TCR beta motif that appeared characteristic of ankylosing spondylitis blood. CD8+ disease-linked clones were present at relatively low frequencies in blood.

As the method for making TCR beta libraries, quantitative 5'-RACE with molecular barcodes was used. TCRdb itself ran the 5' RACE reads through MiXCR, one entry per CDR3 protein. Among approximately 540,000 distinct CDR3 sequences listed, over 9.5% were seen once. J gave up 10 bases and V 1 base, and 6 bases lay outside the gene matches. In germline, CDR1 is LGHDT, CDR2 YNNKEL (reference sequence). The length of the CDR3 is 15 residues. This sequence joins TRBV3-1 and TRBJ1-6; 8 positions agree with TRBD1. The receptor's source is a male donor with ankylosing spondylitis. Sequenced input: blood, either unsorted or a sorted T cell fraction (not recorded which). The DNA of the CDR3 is TGTGCCAGCAGCCAAGCGACAGGGGCGGACTCACCCCTCCACTTT. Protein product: CASSQATGADSPLHF. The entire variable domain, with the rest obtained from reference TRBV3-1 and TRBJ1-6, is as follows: DTAVSQTPKYLVTQMGNDKSIKCEQNLGHDTMYWYKQDSKKFLKIMFSYNNKELIINETVPNRFSPKSPDKAHLNLHINSLELGDSAVYFCASSQATGADSPLHFGNGTRLTVT.